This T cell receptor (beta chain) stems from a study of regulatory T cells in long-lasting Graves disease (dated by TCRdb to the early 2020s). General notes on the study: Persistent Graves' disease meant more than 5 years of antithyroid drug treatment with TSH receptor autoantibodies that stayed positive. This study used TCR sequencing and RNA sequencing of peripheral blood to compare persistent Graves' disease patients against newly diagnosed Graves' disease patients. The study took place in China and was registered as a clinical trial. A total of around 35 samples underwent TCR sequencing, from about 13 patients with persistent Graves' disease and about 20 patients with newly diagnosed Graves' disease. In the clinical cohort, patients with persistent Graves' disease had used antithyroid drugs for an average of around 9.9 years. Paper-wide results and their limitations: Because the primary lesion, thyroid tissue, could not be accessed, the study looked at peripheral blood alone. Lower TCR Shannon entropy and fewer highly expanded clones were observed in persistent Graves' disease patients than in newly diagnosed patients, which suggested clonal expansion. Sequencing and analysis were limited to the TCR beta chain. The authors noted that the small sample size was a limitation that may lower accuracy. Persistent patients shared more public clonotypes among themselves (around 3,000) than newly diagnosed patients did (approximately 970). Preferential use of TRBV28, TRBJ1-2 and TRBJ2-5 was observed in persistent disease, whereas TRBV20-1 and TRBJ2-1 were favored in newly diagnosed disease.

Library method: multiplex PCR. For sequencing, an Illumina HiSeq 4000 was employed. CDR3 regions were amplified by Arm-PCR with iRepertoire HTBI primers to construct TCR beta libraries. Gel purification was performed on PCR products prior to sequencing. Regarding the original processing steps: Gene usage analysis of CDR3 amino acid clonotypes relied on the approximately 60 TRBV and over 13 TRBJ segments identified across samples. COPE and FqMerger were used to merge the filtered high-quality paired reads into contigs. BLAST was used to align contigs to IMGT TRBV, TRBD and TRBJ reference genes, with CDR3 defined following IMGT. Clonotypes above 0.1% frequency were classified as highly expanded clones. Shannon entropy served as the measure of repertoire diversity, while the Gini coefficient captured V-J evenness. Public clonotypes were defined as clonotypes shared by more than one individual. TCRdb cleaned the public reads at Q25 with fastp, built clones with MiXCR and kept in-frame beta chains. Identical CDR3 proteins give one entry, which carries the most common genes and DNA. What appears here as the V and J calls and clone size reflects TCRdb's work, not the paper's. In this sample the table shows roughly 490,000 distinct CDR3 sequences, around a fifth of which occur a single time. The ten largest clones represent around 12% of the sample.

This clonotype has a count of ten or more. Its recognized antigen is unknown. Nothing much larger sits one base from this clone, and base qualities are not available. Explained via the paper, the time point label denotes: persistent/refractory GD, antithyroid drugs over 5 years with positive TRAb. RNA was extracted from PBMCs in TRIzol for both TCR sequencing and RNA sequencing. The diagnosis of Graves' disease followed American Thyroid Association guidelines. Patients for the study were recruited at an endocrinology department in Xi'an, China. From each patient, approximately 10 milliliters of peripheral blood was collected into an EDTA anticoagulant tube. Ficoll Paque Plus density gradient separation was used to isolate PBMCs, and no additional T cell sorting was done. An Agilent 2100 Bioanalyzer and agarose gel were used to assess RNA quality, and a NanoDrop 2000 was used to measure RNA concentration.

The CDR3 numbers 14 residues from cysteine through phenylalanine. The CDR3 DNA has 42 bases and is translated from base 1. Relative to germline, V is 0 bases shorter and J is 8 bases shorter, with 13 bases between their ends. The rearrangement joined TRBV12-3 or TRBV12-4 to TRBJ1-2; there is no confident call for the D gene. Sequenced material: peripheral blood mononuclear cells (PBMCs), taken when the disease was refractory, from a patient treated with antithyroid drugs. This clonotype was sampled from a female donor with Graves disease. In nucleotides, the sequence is TGTGCCAGCAGTTTAGCCCGGGGAAGGAGGGGCTACACCTTC. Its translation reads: CASSLARGRRGYTF.